The rows below give T cell receptor beta chains drawn from one sample of a study of identical twins. TCRdb analysed the 5' RACE reads with MiXCR anew, one entry per CDR3 protein. Of under 900,000 distinct CDR3 sequences in the sample, approximately 13% were seen once. These records were also assigned to another study, of yellow fever vaccine responses in identical twins.

Source material: PBMCs. The receptors were sampled from a woman aged 18 to 35 in good health. The CDR3 runs from the conserved cysteine through the conserved F or W. The D gene is left open where the match is weak. Not every row has a clone size; where given, it reads once, few, many or a size class.

J: TRBJ2-2; V: TRBV9; size: few; D: TRBD2; DNA: TGTGCCAGCAGCGTAGTCGGGCGGGAGTACACCGGGGAGCTGTTTTTT; CDR3: CASSVVGREYTGELFF
J: TRBJ2-3; V: TRBV11-2; size: -; D: TRBD2; DNA: TGTGCCAGCAGCTTATTTCCCCCACTAGCGGGAGGGCCGGGAGATACGCAGTATTTT; CDR3: CASSLFPPLAGGPGDTQYF
J: TRBJ2-2; V: TRBV12-3/TRBV12-4; size: many; D: TRBD1; DNA: TGTGCCAGCAGTTTCCTGCGGACAGGGGCTACCGGGGAGCTGTTTTTT; CDR3: CASSFLRTGATGELFF
J: TRBJ2-7; V: TRBV12-3/TRBV12-4; size: many; D: -; DNA: TGTGCCAGCAGCACAAGCTGGGGCAGACTCAGCGAGCAGTACTTC; CDR3: CASSTSWGRLSEQYF
J: TRBJ2-3; V: TRBV3-1; size: few; D: TRBD2; DNA: TGTGCCAGCAGCCATACTAGCGGGGGGGCCCTTAGCACAGATACGCAGTATTTT; CDR3: CASSHTSGGALSTDTQYF
J: TRBJ2-7; V: TRBV5-1; size: once; D: -; DNA: TGCGCCAGCAGCTGGGACAAGGGGGAGCAGTACTTC; CDR3: CASSWDKGEQYF
J: TRBJ1-3; V: TRBV5-6; size: many; D: -; DNA: TGTGCCAGCAGCCGGACGGAATCTGGAAACACCATATATTTT; CDR3: CASSRTESGNTIYF
J: TRBJ2-7; V: TRBV7-6; size: -; D: TRBD2; DNA: TGTGCCAGCAGCGCTTCTAGCGGGAGGGGTGAGCAGTACTTC; CDR3: CASSASSGRGEQYF
J: TRBJ1-1; V: TRBV24-1; size: -; D: -; DNA: TGTGCCACCAGTGATCCCGGACGGACCATGAACACTGAAGCTTTCTTT; CDR3: CATSDPGRTMNTEAFF
J: TRBJ2-1; V: TRBV27; size: few; D: TRBD2; DNA: TGTGCCAGCCAACTAGCGGGAGGACCTTACAATGAGCAGTTCTTC; CDR3: CASQLAGGPYNEQFF
J: TRBJ1-2; V: TRBV7-3; size: many; D: -; DNA: TGTGCCAGCAGCGATCCGACGGCCCCGGGGAACTATGGCTACACCTTC; CDR3: CASSDPTAPGNYGYTF
J: TRBJ2-7; V: TRBV5-1; size: -; D: -; DNA: TGCGCCAGCAGCTTGGCGTGGACAGACTACGAGCAGTACTTC; CDR3: CASSLAWTDYEQYF
J: TRBJ2-1; V: TRBV18; size: -; D: -; DNA: TGTGCCAGCTTACCTAGGGGAAGCTGGAATGAGCAGTTCTTC; CDR3: CASLPRGSWNEQFF
J: TRBJ1-1; V: TRBV24-1; size: many; D: -; DNA: TGTGCCACCAGTGACCTCGAGAACACTGAAGCTTTCTTT; CDR3: CATSDLENTEAFF
J: TRBJ1-1; V: TRBV6-1; size: -; D: TRBD1; DNA: TGTGCCAGCAGTGCCCAGGGGACAGCCTCTAATCTGAACACTGAAGCTTTCTTT; CDR3: CASSAQGTASNLNTEAFF
J: TRBJ2-1; V: TRBV18; size: few; D: -; DNA: TGTGCCAGCTCACCACCGGCCGGGGGTAAGGATGAGCAGTTCTTC; CDR3: CASSPPAGGKDEQFF
J: TRBJ2-7; V: TRBV10-3; size: -; D: -; DNA: TGTGCCATCAGTCCATCGGGTTCCGAGCAGTACTTC; CDR3: CAISPSGSEQYF
J: TRBJ2-1; V: TRBV11-2; size: few; D: -; DNA: TGTGCCAGCAGCTTAGTCTCAGGGGCTGAGCAGTTCTTC; CDR3: CASSLVSGAEQFF
J: TRBJ2-7; V: TRBV29-1; size: -; D: -; DNA: TGCAGCGCTGCGACAGGTCCCTACGAGCAGTACTTC; CDR3: CSAATGPYEQYF
J: TRBJ2-3; V: TRBV27; size: -; D: -; DNA: TGTGCCAGCTCTCTCCCAGGGAGAGATACGCAGTATTTT; CDR3: CASSLPGRDTQYF